Below, 8 T cell receptor beta chains from the same sample are listed, as sequenced in a study of cytomegalovirus exposure and HLA in healthy donors. The primer mix had 60 Vbeta and 13 Jbeta primers. TCRdb keeps only in-frame clones here, not all; method: immunoSEQ multiplex PCR. The table has under 200,000 clones, approximately 85% seen once. Sequencing input: PBMCs. The receptors were sampled from a woman in her 50s in good health and CMV-seronegative.

The rearrangement links TRBV6-5 to TRBJ2-1, with 8 bases that match TRBD2. V lost 8 bases to trimming and J lost 6 bases; unmatched junction nucleotides: 6. Germline V CDR1 and CDR2: MNHEY, SVGAGI. CDR3 length equals 13 residues. The CDR3 spells CASSGGRINEQFF. The CDR3 DNA sequence: TGTGCCAGCTCCGGCGGGAGGATCAATGAGCAGTTCTTC.

The V gene is TRBV18, the J gene TRBJ1-1; perhaps TRBD1 as D (5 bases). Germline CDR1 reads KGHSH; CDR2 reads LQKENI. There are 13 residues in the CDR3. V gave up 2 bases and J gave up 4 bases, with 8 bases separating them. CDR3 protein: CASSPGGSTEAFF. CDR3 nucleotides: TGTGCCAGCTCACCAGGGGGGAGCACTGAAGCTTTCTTT.

Regarding this clone: The junction differs from germline at one of its ends, possibly a read error. The chain is built from TRBV7-9 and TRBJ2-7, with TRBD1 as a possible D gene (6 bases). The germline gives CDR1 SEHNR, CDR2 FQNEAQ (reference sequence). The CDR3 is made up of 14 amino acids. The CDR3 DNA reads as TGTTCCAGCAGCACCAGACAGGAATCGGGGGAGCAGTACTTC. This codes for CSSSTRQESGEQYF.

The chain joins TRBV5-1 to TRBJ2-1; TRBD2 matches at 11 bases. Per the germline V gene, CDR1 is SGHRS and CDR2 is YFSETQ. There are 14 residues in the CDR3. V shed 7 bases, J shed 4 bases, and the junction held 4 bases outside the gene matches. This CDR3 is CASGPSGGYNEQFF. The CDR3 DNA follows: TGCGCCAGCGGTCCTAGCGGGGGGTACAATGAGCAGTTCTTC.

The rearrangement links TRBV5-1 to TRBJ2-1; D possibly corresponds to TRBD1 (5 bases). Germline CDR1 is SGHRS and CDR2 is YFSETQ. The length of the CDR3 is 15 residues. Trimming removed 0 bases from V and 6 bases from J, with 13 bases in between. Here the CDR3 reads CASSLARLDSNEQFF. The CDR3 DNA reads as TGCGCCAGCAGCTTGGCTCGATTAGACAGCAATGAGCAGTTCTTC.

V and J are TRBV20-1 and TRBJ1-1; no clear D gene. The CDR3 is made up of 11 amino acids. Looked up from germline, CDR1 is DFQATT and CDR2 is SNEGSKA (reference sequence). The V end was cut by 5 bases, the J end by 4 bases, with 8 bases between. CDR3 sequence (DNA): TGCAGTGCTCCCACGGGCACTGAAGCTTTCTTT. It encodes CSAPTGTEAFF.

The genes are TRBV27 and TRBJ1-4; 8 positions agree with TRBD1. After removal of 3 bases from V and 8 bases from J, the junction contained 11 bases not matched to a gene. The CDR3 loop spans 16 amino acids. The germline V gene encodes CDR1 MNHEY and CDR2 SMNVEV (reference sequence). The CDR3 sequence is CASSFVRQGLGEKLFF. The CDR3 DNA reads TGTGCCAGCAGTTTTGTCCGACAGGGGCTTGGGGAAAAACTGTTTTTT.

The chain is built from TRBV15 and TRBJ2-7; D may be TRBD2 (6 bases). Between the trimmed V and J ends, which lost 0 bases and 7 bases, there was a span of 16 bases. The germline CDR1 and CDR2 sequences are LNHNV and YYDKDF (reference sequence). The CDR3 contains 15 residues. CDR3 bases: TGTGCCACCAGCAGAGATCTCGGGGGAGAAGATGAGCAGTACTTC. The encoded protein is CATSRDLGGEDEQYF.